A single sample gave rise to the 13 T cell receptor beta chains below, sequenced in a study of human T cells and chemical hapten exposure. This sample's time point: patch test 3, about 24 weeks after DPC sensitization. As for treatment: therapeutic diphenylcyclopropenone sensitization with weekly scalp DPC. Whole blood, unfractionated, served as the material for total RNA extraction. TCRdb ran MiXCR on the RACE reads and lists one entry per CDR3 protein. Here the sample spans some 36,000 distinct CDR3 sequences, 8% to 10% being singletons. The input for sequencing was whole blood, taken in connection with sensitization to the hapten diphenylcyclopropenone (DPC). The source of these receptors is a man aged 45-65 years with alopecia areata. Some clones in this sample may be carry-over from other donors' samples.

Ten or more counts support this clonotype. The J gene is TRBJ2-3, the V gene TRBV20-1; D is ambiguous. The CDR3 consists of 14 residues. The V end lost 4 bases, the J end lost 1 base, and 12 bases lay between the germline ends. Germline CDR1 is DFQATT and CDR2 is SNEGSKA (reference sequence). Here the CDR3 reads CSATSLDGTDTQYF. The CDR3, as DNA: TGCAGTGCTACCTCTTTGGATGGCACAGATACGCAGTATTTT.

This clonotype came up a few times. The chain couples TRBV7-6 to TRBJ2-3; 16 bases align to TRBD2. Germline values: CDR1 SGHVS, CDR2 FNYEAQ. V was pared by 4 bases and J by 5 bases, with 15 bases of the junction left unmatched. The CDR3 contains 20 residues. CDR3 sequence reads: CASSSGLAGGPVKARDTQYF. In DNA, the CDR3 is TGTGCCAGCAGCTCGGGACTAGCGGGAGGGCCGGTTAAGGCGAGAGATACGCAGTATTTT.

This clonotype was recorded at least ten times. This chain connects TRBV29-1 to TRBJ2-2; 10 nucleotides line up with TRBD2. V gave up 7 bases and J gave up 7 bases; unmatched junction bases: 12. This CDR3 comprises 15 residues. The V gene's germline CDR1 is SQVTM and CDR2 ANQGSEA. CDR3 sequence reads: CSARPSGSWGGELFF. CDR3 nucleotide sequence: TGCAGCGCTCGCCCTAGCGGGAGTTGGGGCGGGGAGCTGTTTTTT.

The CDR3 region is CASQDGGGYGYTF. As DNA, the CDR3 is TGTGCCAGCCAGGACGGCGGGGGCTATGGCTACACCTTC. The V and J genes are TRBV3-1 and TRBJ1-2; TRBD1 is a possible D gene (5 bases). CDR1 LGHDT and CDR2 YNNKEL come from the germline V gene (reference sequence). V was shortened by 8 bases and J by 4 bases, with 14 bases between the two germline ends. This CDR3 is built from 13 residues. Looking up the rest from reference TRBV3-1 and TRBJ1-2 gives the full variable domain: DTAVSQTPKYLVTQMGNDKSIKCEQNLGHDTMYWYKQDSKKFLKIMFSYNNKELIINETVPNRFSPKSPDKAHLNLHINSLELGDSAVYFCASQDGGGYGYTFGSGTRLTVV.

This clonotype was recorded at least ten times. This chain connects TRBV27 to TRBJ2-7; 11 bases align to TRBD2. There are 14 residues in the CDR3. CDR1 and CDR2 from the germline V gene are MNHEY and SMNVEV (reference sequence). V gave up 4 bases and J gave up 4 bases; unmatched junction bases: 3. CDR3 in amino acids: CASSSGLAVYEQYF. The CDR3 bases are TGTGCCAGCAGTTCGGGACTAGCGGTTTACGAGCAGTACTTC.

There are many counts of this clonotype. J is TRBJ2-4 and V is TRBV3-1; D gene uncertain. Looked up from germline, CDR1 is LGHDT and CDR2 is YNNKEL (reference sequence). Trimming took off 1 base at V and 0 bases at J, with 4 bases between the two ends. This CDR3 spans 14 amino acids. CDR3 sequence: CASSQGLAKNIQYF. The CDR3 region has the DNA TGTGCCAGCAGCCAAGGACTAGCCAAAAACATTCAGTACTTC. Together with reference TRBV3-1 and TRBJ2-4, the CDR3 gives the full variable domain: DTAVSQTPKYLVTQMGNDKSIKCEQNLGHDTMYWYKQDSKKFLKIMFSYNNKELIINETVPNRFSPKSPDKAHLNLHINSLELGDSAVYFCASSQGLAKNIQYFGAGTRLSVL.

In its sample, this clonotype was seen a few times. CDR3 sequence reads: CASSPPVLRLAGTNEQFF. CDR3 in DNA: TGCGCCAGCAGCCCACCCGTTCTTAGACTAGCGGGAACCAATGAGCAGTTCTTC. The J gene is TRBJ2-1, the V gene TRBV4-1, with 11 bases identical to TRBD2. The ends lost 4 bases at V and 6 bases at J; junction bases unmatched: 14. The CDR3 extends over 18 amino acids. The germline CDR1 and CDR2 sequences are MGHRA and YSYEKL.

The J gene is TRBJ2-7, the V gene TRBV7-2, with a tentative D call TRBD2 (6 bases). There are 13 residues in the CDR3. CDR1 is SGHTA and CDR2 is FQGNSA in the germline V gene. Trimming removed 4 bases at V and 6 bases at J, with 13 bases between. The CDR3 DNA sequence: TGTGCCAGCAGCTCGTGGAGGGACGGCGAGCAGTACTTC. Translating it yields CASSSWRDGEQYF. Variable domain in full (rest from reference TRBV7-2 and TRBJ2-7): GAGVSQSPSNKVTEKGKDVELRCDPISGHTALYWYRQSLGQGLEFLIYFQGNSAPDKSGLPSDRFSAERTGGSVSTLTIQRTQQEDSAVYLCASSSWRDGEQYFGPGTRLTVT.

The gene calls are TRBV5-1 and TRBJ2-7, with 12 bases lining up with TRBD1. The V segment lost 3 bases and the J segment 2 bases; nucleotides outside the gene matches: 3. The CDR3 spans 15 residues. CDR1 is SGHRS and CDR2 is YFSETQ in the germline V gene. CDR3 protein: CASSYGTGGAYEQYF. The CDR3 bases are TGCGCCAGCAGCTACGGGACAGGGGGCGCCTACGAGCAGTACTTC.

At least ten counts were recorded for this clonotype. V gene TRBV27 combines with J gene TRBJ2-6, with D unclear. Trimming stripped 6 bases from V and 2 bases from J, with 5 bases between. This CDR3 region has 13 residues. Germline V gene sequence: CDR1 MNHEY, CDR2 SMNVEV (reference sequence). As DNA, the CDR3 is TGTGCCAGCAGCTTAACTGGGGCCAACGTCCTGACTTTC. This sequence encodes CASSLTGANVLTF.

This clonotype was recorded a few times. J is TRBJ1-1 and V is TRBV7-9; 9 bases align to TRBD1. Germline V gene sequence: CDR1 SEHNR, CDR2 FQNEAQ (reference sequence). The length of the CDR3 is 16 residues. V shed 6 bases and J 6 bases; nucleotides not matched to a gene: 14. The CDR3 reads CASRTDRGMVGAEAFF. CDR3 in DNA: TGTGCCAGCAGGACCGACAGGGGGATGGTGGGAGCTGAAGCTTTCTTT. The variable domain in full, with the rest retrieved from reference TRBV7-9 and TRBJ1-1, is DTGVSQNPRHKITKRGQNVTFRCDPISEHNRLYWYRQTLGQGPEFLTYFQNEAQLEKSRLLSDRFSAERPKGSFSTLEIQRTEQGDSAMYLCASRTDRGMVGAEAFFGQGTRLTVV.

This clonotype was recorded a few times. The chain recombines TRBV29-1 with TRBJ2-1; 7 bases are shared with TRBD1. This CDR3 is 12 amino acids long. Trimming at V came to 5 bases and at J to 6 bases, leaving 4 bases not matched to a gene. CDR1 and CDR2 from the germline V gene are SQVTM and ANQGSEA. Here the CDR3 DNA reads TGCAGCGTTCGACAGGGTGGCAATGAGCAGTTCTTC. It encodes CSVRQGGNEQFF.

This clonotype was seen repeatedly, ten times or more. The J gene is TRBJ2-3, the V gene TRBV29-1; 7 bases match TRBD1. Trimming removed 8 bases from V and 0 bases from J; junction bases left unmatched: 5. The germline V gene encodes CDR1 SQVTM and CDR2 ANQGSEA. The CDR3 has 13 residues. The CDR3 nucleotides are TGCAGCACCCGACAGGGTAGCACAGATACGCAGTATTTT. Its protein product is CSTRQGSTDTQYF.